This T cell receptor beta chain comes out of a study of CD8+CD57+ T cells in acquired aplastic anemia. This clonotype was picked up many times. Germline V lookup: CDR1 MNHNY, CDR2 SVGAGI (reference sequence). The CDR3 sequence is 13 residues long. Trimming took off 6 bases at V and 0 bases at J, with 9 bases between the two ends. Individuals selected for sequencing had exhibited CD8+CD57+ cell expansion on flow cytometry. It was genomic DNA that served as the template for profiling TCR beta VDJ and CDR3. TCRdb fed the reads into MiXCR, producing one record per CDR3 protein. Among 250,000 to 350,000 distinct CDR3 sequences listed, approximately 60% were seen once.

The receptor's source is a human donor with aplastic anemia. The genes are TRBV6-6 and TRBJ2-7; D is possibly TRBD1 or TRBD2 (5 bases each). The sequenced material came from sorted CD4+, CD8+, or CD8+CD57+ T cells (not recorded which) from PBMCs. CDR3 protein: CASRGDDSYEQYF. In DNA form, the CDR3 reads TGTGCCAGCAGGGGGGACGACTCCTACGAGCAGTACTTC.